This TCR beta chain was identified in a study of blood T cell repertoires in COVID-19. As for the study in general: Researchers got acute and convalescent COVID-19 samples from the United States, Italy and Spain. Sources were T cells, B-cell-depleted T cells, or PBMCs; the material itself was cDNA or gDNA.

Sequenced by immunoSEQ multiplex PCR; TCRdb stores in-frame clones only, minus some. Counted here are roughly 120,000 clones, around four fifths occurring once; the ten biggest clones make up 7.9%. This clone was seen a single time. V gave up 4 bases and J gave up 4 bases; unmatched junction bases: 12. This CDR3 region has 16 residues. CDR1 SGHRS and CDR2 YFSETQ come from the germline V gene. This TCR was recovered from a man aged 70 or older with acute or convalescent COVID-19. The sequenced sample consisted of peripheral blood. This chain uses TRBV5-1 with TRBJ2-3; 7 bases fit TRBD2. CDR3 sequence (DNA): TGCGCCAGCAGCGTATCAGAGCGGGGACGGGCAGATACGCAGTATTTT. The encoded protein is CASSVSERGRADTQYF.